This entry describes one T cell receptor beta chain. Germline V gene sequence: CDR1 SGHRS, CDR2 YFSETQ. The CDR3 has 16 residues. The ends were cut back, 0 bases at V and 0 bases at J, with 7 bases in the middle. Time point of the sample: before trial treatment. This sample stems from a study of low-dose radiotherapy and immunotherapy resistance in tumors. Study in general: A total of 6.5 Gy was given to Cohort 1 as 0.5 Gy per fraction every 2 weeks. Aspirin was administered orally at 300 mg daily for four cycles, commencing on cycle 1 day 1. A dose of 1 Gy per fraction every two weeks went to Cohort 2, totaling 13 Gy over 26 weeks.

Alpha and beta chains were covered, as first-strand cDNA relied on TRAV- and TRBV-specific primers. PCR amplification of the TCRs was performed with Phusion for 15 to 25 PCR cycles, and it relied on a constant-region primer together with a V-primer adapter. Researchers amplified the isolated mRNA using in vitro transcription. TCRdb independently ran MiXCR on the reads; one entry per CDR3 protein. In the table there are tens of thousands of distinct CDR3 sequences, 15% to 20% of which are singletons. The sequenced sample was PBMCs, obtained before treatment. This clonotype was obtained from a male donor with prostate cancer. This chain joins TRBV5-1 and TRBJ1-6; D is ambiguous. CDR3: CASSLVRDSYNSPLHF. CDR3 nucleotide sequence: TGCGCCAGCAGCTTGGTTCGGGACTCCTATAATTCACCCCTCCACTTT.